The 3 T cell receptor beta chains below come from one sample, sequenced in a study of T cell responses to AZD1222 COVID-19 vaccine. Assay: immunoSEQ multiplex PCR; the TCRdb copy retains only in-frame clones and omits some. The sample yields about 120,000 clones, about 87% seen once. The sequencing here drew on peripheral blood, taken on day 0 of AZD1222 vaccination. The receptor set was obtained from an adult in good health.

This clone came up a few times. CDR3 protein: CASSLTVGAEAFF. The CDR3 nucleotides are TGTGCCAGCAGTTTGACGGTGGGGGCTGAAGCTTTCTTT. The chain recombines TRBV27 with TRBJ1-1; possibly TRBD1 for D (5 bases). The V gene's germline CDR1 is MNHEY and CDR2 SMNVEV (reference sequence). V shed 3 bases and J shed 6 bases, with 11 bases lying between them. The CDR3 runs to 13 residues.

The J gene is TRBJ1-5, the V gene TRBV6-1; D is uncertain. This CDR3 has 13 amino acids. Looked up from germline, CDR1 is MNHNS and CDR2 is SASEGT. V lost 2 bases and J 7 bases, leaving 9 bases between the germline ends. Written as DNA, the CDR3 is TGTGCCAGCAGTGAAAGTTACCAGCAGCCCCAGCATTTT. Translated: CASSESYQQPQHF.

This chain uses TRBV5-6 with TRBJ1-3; 8 bases fit TRBD1. The CDR3 is 14 residues long. Per germline, CDR1 SGHDT and CDR2 YYEEEE. Trimming at V came to 4 bases and at J to 2 bases, leaving 2 bases not matched to a gene. CDR3 region: CASSADRAGNTIYF. For the CDR3, the DNA is TGTGCCAGCAGCGCGGACAGGGCTGGAAACACCATATATTTT.